These 8 T cell receptor beta chains came from one sample sequenced in a study of blood T cell repertoires in COVID-19. The assay was immunoSEQ multiplex PCR, and TCRdb's table has in-frame clones only and misses some. The sample includes around 160,000 clones, around 90% of them seen just once. Sequenced input: PBMCs or T cells enriched from blood (not recorded which). The receptors originated from a woman between 35 and 50 years old who had been exposed to COVID-19.

This clone has more than one count but fewer than ten. The chain employs TRBV5-1 and TRBJ1-3; the D is unclear. CDR1 is SGHRS, CDR2 YFSETQ, per germline. The CDR3 runs to 17 residues. The V end lost 5 bases, the J end lost 0 bases, and 18 bases lay between the germline ends. The CDR3 DNA follows: TGCGCCAGCAGATCCCTCCGGAGCGACCTCTCTGGAAACACCATATATTTT. Translating it yields CASRSLRSDLSGNTIYF.

The J gene is TRBJ2-1, the V gene TRBV9; D might be TRBD1 (6 bases). CDR3 length: 17 amino acids. Germline assignment: CDR1 SGDLS and CDR2 YYNGEE. V was shortened by 0 bases and J by 0 bases, with 13 bases between the two germline ends. The CDR3 spells CASSVGTGPSSYNEQFF. CDR3 sequence (DNA): TGTGCCAGCAGCGTAGGAACAGGGCCGAGCTCCTACAATGAGCAGTTCTTC.

The V gene is TRBV3-1 (or the pseudogene TRBV3-2), the J gene TRBJ2-3; 8 bases fit TRBD2. The CDR3 is 15 residues long. The germline V gene encodes CDR1 LGHDT and CDR2 YNNKEL (reference sequence). The J segment lost 5 bases and the V segment lost 2 bases, leaving 6 bases of the junction unmatched. CDR3 in amino acids: CASSQQRGGLDTQYF. DNA for the CDR3: TGTGCCAGCAGCCAACAACGGGGGGGCTTAGATACGCAGTATTTT.

This clone has only one observation. The chain carries TRBV12-3 or TRBV12-4 and TRBJ1-1, with 7 bases that match TRBD1. This CDR3 is built from 13 residues. J was trimmed by 4 bases and V by 6 bases; bases with no gene match: 5. The CDR3 protein is CASRTGELTEAFF. The CDR3 DNA sequence: TGTGCCAGCAGAACAGGGGAGCTCACTGAAGCTTTCTTT.

This chain uses TRBV3-1 (or the pseudogene TRBV3-2) with TRBJ2-7; 7 bases fit TRBD1. V gave up 1 base and J gave up 6 bases; unmatched junction bases: 3. Germline V gene data show CDR1 as LGHDT and CDR2 as YNNKEL (reference sequence). This CDR3 is 13 amino acids long. In nucleotides, the CDR3 is TGTGCCAGCAGCCAAGGAGGGGGCGGCGAGCAGTACTTC. Translation gives CASSQGGGGEQYF.

The rearrangement joins TRBV7-9 to TRBJ2-7, with a possible D match to TRBD2 (6 bases). Germline loops: CDR1 SEHNR, CDR2 FQNEAQ (reference sequence). V was clipped by 5 bases and J by 2 bases, with 10 bases between them. The length of the CDR3 is 13 residues. The CDR3 nucleotides are TGTGCCAGCAGCGTCGGGAGTGCCTACGAGCAGTACTTC. It translates to CASSVGSAYEQYF.

This clone has only a few counts. J is TRBJ2-1 and V is TRBV6-5; D call uncertain. Germline V gene lookup returns CDR1 MNHEY and CDR2 SVGAGI. CDR3 size: 12 residues. V shed 4 bases and J shed 11 bases, with 12 bases lying between them. As DNA, the CDR3 is TGTGCCAGCAGTTCCCCGAGCACCAAGCAGTTCTTC. It encodes CASSSPSTKQFF.

This chain's CDR3 is CASSYDRVGEQYF. The CDR3, as DNA: TGTGCCAGCAGTTATGACAGGGTAGGCGAGCAGTACTTC. V is TRBV6-2 or TRBV6-3 and J is TRBJ2-7, with 7 bases matching TRBD1. CDR3 size: 13 residues. V lost 3 bases, J lost 6 bases, and 5 bases stayed unmatched. CDR1 is MNHEY, CDR2 SVGEGT, per germline.